A single sample is the source of the 28 T cell receptor beta chains below, sequenced in a study of spatial heterogeneity in lung cancer. Regarding the study as a whole: Expanded alpha and beta TCR counts within tumors tracked tumor mutation counts.

TCRdb ran MiXCR on the 5' RACE reads and lists one entry per CDR3 protein. The data show 15,000 to 20,000 distinct CDR3 sequences, roughly 6.2% seen once. These receptors have no known antigen. Stated time point: sample taken at primary tumor resection. The source was lung tumor tissue, collected at surgery. Receptors originate from a male donor with early-stage non-small cell lung cancer.

This clonotype was detected many times. Little can be read into the size of this beta chain, an off-target read in a library designed for alpha chains. The chain joins TRBV29-1 to TRBJ2-4; TRBD2 matches at 9 bases. Germline assignment: CDR1 SQVTM and CDR2 ANQGSEA. The CDR3 sequence is 15 residues long. Trimming cost V 4 bases and J 4 bases; bases outside gene matches: 8. CDR3: CSVAGIAGDKNIQYF. The CDR3 coding sequence is TGCAGCGTTGCAGGGATAGCGGGAGATAAAAACATTCAGTACTTC.

This clonotype turned up a few times. A library prepared for alpha chains yielded this beta chain as an off-target read; its size is of little meaning. The rearrangement joins TRBV9 to TRBJ2-5; 7 positions agree with TRBD2. The CDR3 is 14 amino acids. CDR1 and CDR2 from the germline V gene are SGDLS and YYNGEE. V gave up 4 bases and J gave up 2 bases; unmatched junction bases: 5. The CDR3 is CASSRDYQQETQYF. The CDR3 DNA sequence: TGTGCCAGCAGCCGGGACTACCAACAAGAGACCCAGTACTTC. Full variable domain (missing parts from reference TRBV9 and TRBJ2-5): DSGVTQTPKHLITATGQRVTLRCSPRSGDLSVYWYQQSLDQGLQFLIQYYNGEERAKGNILERFSAQQFPDLHSELNLSSLELGDSALYFCASSRDYQQETQYFGPGTRLLVL.

In its sample, this clonotype was seen many times. This beta chain slipped into a library made for alpha chains as a stray read, so its size is not meaningful. The V and J genes are TRBV29-1 and TRBJ2-1, with 7 bases matching TRBD1. Germline V lookup: CDR1 SQVTM, CDR2 ANQGSEA. V lost 7 bases, J lost 6 bases, and 6 bases stayed unmatched. The CDR3 contains 12 residues. CDR3: CSAEGQSNEQFF. In DNA, the CDR3 is TGCAGCGCCGAGGGACAGAGCAATGAGCAGTTCTTC.

This clonotype was seen many times. This beta chain appears as a stray read in a library generated for alpha chains; its size is not informative. The rearrangement links TRBV7-6 to TRBJ2-7, with D hard to call. Per the germline V gene, CDR1 is SGHVS and CDR2 is FNYEAQ. The CDR3 is 16 amino acids. With 4 bases removed from V and 6 bases from J, the gap between germline ends came to 22 bases. CDR3 sequence (DNA): TGTGCCAGCAGCTCGCCAGCGCGACTCCTGTCGGGCGAGCAGTACTTC. Protein: CASSSPARLLSGEQYF. Looking up the rest from reference TRBV7-6 and TRBJ2-7 gives the full variable domain: GAGVSQSPRYKVTKRGQDVALRCDPISGHVSLYWYRQALGQGPEFLTYFNYEAQQDKSGLPNDRFSAERPEGSISTLTIQRTEQRDSAMYRCASSSPARLLSGEQYFGPGTRLTVT.

This clonotype was detected only a few times. This beta chain represents an off-target read in a library built for alpha chains; its size is of limited meaning. CDR3 in amino acids: CASSESTKGRRNEQYF. The CDR3 DNA sequence: TGTGCCAGCAGTGAATCCACAAAGGGGCGGCGGAACGAGCAGTACTTC. The chain is built from TRBV25-1 and TRBJ2-7, with a tentative D call TRBD1 (5 bases). Between the trimmed V and J ends, which lost 1 base and 5 bases, there was a span of 18 bases. Germline CDR1 is MGHDK and CDR2 is SYGVNS. The CDR3 is 16 amino acids.

This clonotype is medium-sized. This beta chain came through as a stray read in a library set up for alpha chains, and its size says little. This chain connects TRBV5-5 to TRBJ2-2; tentatively, D is TRBD2 (5 bases). V was shortened by 2 bases and J by 1 base, with 9 bases between the two germline ends. The CDR3 sequence is 15 residues long. The germline CDR1 and CDR2 sequences are SGHKS and YYEKEE (reference sequence). CDR3 sequence: CASSFQRLNTGELFF. DNA of the CDR3: TGTGCCAGCAGCTTTCAGCGGCTGAACACCGGGGAGCTGTTTTTT.

This clonotype was observed many times. This beta chain is off target for a library built for alpha chains, so its abundance means little. The CDR3 bases are TGCAGCGTTGAAGAGGATTGGGGCACTGAAGCTTTCTTT. As protein: CSVEEDWGTEAFF. The chain carries TRBV29-1 and TRBJ1-1, with D unresolved. The germline V gene has CDR1 SQVTM and CDR2 ANQGSEA. This CDR3 is built from 13 residues. V dropped 0 bases and J dropped 4 bases, with 9 bases sitting between them.

This clonotype has ten or more counts. This beta chain is off target for a library built for alpha chains, so its abundance means little. In DNA form, the CDR3 reads TGTGCTAGTGGTCCAGGGGGCGCGGATACGCAGTATTTT. Translating gives CASGPGGADTQYF. V and J are TRBV12-5 and TRBJ2-3, with 8 bases fitting TRBD1. The CDR3 extends over 13 amino acids. Unmatched junction bases numbered 4, after V lost 5 bases and J lost 6 bases. Germline V gene sequence: CDR1 LGHNT, CDR2 FRNRAP.

Points on this clonotype: In a library made to pick up alpha chains, this beta chain is a stray read with a size that means little. The V call is TRBV9, the J call TRBJ2-5; 12 bases fit TRBD1. The CDR3 has 18 residues. The V gene end was trimmed by 3 bases and the J gene end by 5 bases; junction bases not matched to a gene: 14. Germline CDR1 reads SGDLS; CDR2 reads YYNGEE. The CDR3 DNA follows: TGTGCCAGCAGCGCGTCTTCCGGGACAGGGGGCACGACGGAGACCCAGTACTTC. Translated: CASSASSGTGGTTETQYF.

This clonotype was counted many times. This beta chain is an off-target read within a library intended for alpha chains, so its frequency means little. This chain uses TRBV29-1 with TRBJ1-1, with 10 nucleotides matching TRBD1. After removal of 1 base from V and 1 base from J, the junction contained 9 bases not matched to a gene. CDR1 SQVTM and CDR2 ANQGSEA come from the germline V gene. There are 17 residues in the CDR3. The chain's CDR3 is CSVEGSTGTGANTEAFF. CDR3 in DNA: TGCAGCGTTGAAGGATCTACCGGGACAGGGGCGAACACTGAAGCTTTCTTT.

This clonotype has a count of ten or more. As an off-target read in a library built for alpha chains, this beta chain has a frequency of little significance. The DNA for the CDR3 is TGTGCCAGCAAAAGCTCCTACGAGCAGTACTTC. Translating gives CASKSSYEQYF. The V and J genes are TRBV12-3 or TRBV12-4 and TRBJ2-7; D ambiguous. Between the trimmed V and J ends, which lost 7 bases and 0 bases, there was a span of 4 bases. This CDR3 spans 11 amino acids.

Sample share makes this clonotype medium-sized. Being off target in a library aimed at alpha chains, this beta chain has a size of little meaning. The chain is built from TRBV20-1 and TRBJ2-7; 8 positions agree with TRBD2. The CDR3 loop spans 15 amino acids. The germline V gene has CDR1 DFQATT and CDR2 SNEGSKA (reference sequence). Trimming cost V 4 bases and J 0 bases; bases outside gene matches: 8. CDR3 nucleotides: TGCAGTGCTACGGTCCAGCGGGGGACCTCCTACGAGCAGTACTTC. Its protein product is CSATVQRGTSYEQYF.

This clonotype has at least ten counts. A library made for alpha chains picked up this beta chain off target, so its size means little. The chain combines TRBV7-3 with TRBJ1-1; no definite D call. V was trimmed by 1 base and J by 3 bases, leaving 6 bases between them. The CDR3 is 13 amino acids. Germline V gene lookup returns CDR1 SGHTA and CDR2 FQGTGA. The CDR3 DNA sequence: TGTGCCAGCAGCTTAAAAGGAGACACTGAAGCTTTCTTT. It is translated as CASSLKGDTEAFF.

This clonotype has a count of ten or more. This beta chain is off target for a library built for alpha chains, so its abundance means little. The chain has TRBV21-1 and TRBJ1-1; TRBD1, the table's D call, was not compared with the DNA. TRBV21-1 is listed as a pseudogene. This CDR3 is built from 16 residues. The CDR3 coding sequence is TGTGCCAGCAGCACAATCCCCGGGCCAATGGTGTCTGAAGCTTTCTTT. It is translated as CASSTIPGPMVSEAFF.

This clonotype came up many times. This beta chain is off target for a library built for alpha chains, so its abundance means little. The J gene is TRBJ2-7, the V gene TRBV4-1, with D unresolved. The V and J ends lost 4 bases and 2 bases respectively, with 15 bases between them. Germline V gene sequence: CDR1 MGHRA, CDR2 YSYEKL. The length of the CDR3 is 15 residues. The chain's CDR3 is CASSRTEDSAYEQYF. As DNA, the CDR3 is TGCGCCAGCAGCCGTACCGAGGATTCGGCCTACGAGCAGTACTTC.

Ten or more counts support this clonotype. This beta chain turned up in a library designed for alpha chains; as an off-target read, its abundance says little. The chain recombines TRBV27 with TRBJ2-1; 7 bases fit TRBD2. The CDR3 is 14 amino acids. Germline V gives CDR1 MNHEY, CDR2 SMNVEV (reference sequence). Unmatched junction bases numbered 2, after V lost 6 bases and J lost 0 bases. The CDR3 bases are TGTGCCAGCAGACGGGAGGCCTCCTACAATGAGCAGTTCTTC. As protein: CASRREASYNEQFF.

This clonotype is judged medium-sized (0.01 to 0.1%). As an off-target read in a library built for alpha chains, this beta chain has a frequency of little significance. J is TRBJ2-5 and V is TRBV18; D gene uncertain. Trimming shortened V by 3 bases and J by 2 bases, and 7 bases separated the two germline ends. The CDR3 length is 13 residues. Per germline, CDR1 KGHSH and CDR2 LQKENI. The CDR3 DNA reads TGTGCCAGCTCACCTCAAATACAAGAGACCCAGTACTTC. This codes for CASSPQIQETQYF.

In its sample, this clonotype was seen many times. This beta chain is a stray sequence in a library constructed for alpha chains; its clone size is not meaningful. This rearrangement joins TRBV30 to TRBJ2-7; 7 bases map to TRBD1. Germline V gene lookup returns CDR1 GTSNPN and CDR2 SVGIG (reference sequence). The junction had 0 bases not matched to a gene; V was cut back by 1 base and J by 3 bases. This CDR3 is 12 amino acids long. CDR3 in amino acids: CAWSDRGYEQYF. CDR3 coding DNA: TGTGCCTGGAGTGACAGGGGCTACGAGCAGTACTTC.

This clonotype occurred a few times. Since the library was made to target alpha chains, this beta chain is a stray read and its abundance is not meaningful. The V and J genes are TRBV5-1 and TRBJ2-7; D unclear. The V and J ends lost 0 bases and 3 bases respectively, with 10 bases between them. Germline V gene data show CDR1 as SGHRS and CDR2 as YFSETQ. The CDR3 is 14 residues long. CDR3 bases: TGCGCCAGCAGCTTGGGTGGCCCTTACTACGAGCAGTACTTC. Its translation: CASSLGGPYYEQYF.

This clonotype was counted at least ten times. This beta chain was picked up by a library intended for alpha chains and is off target, so its count carries little meaning. This chain joins TRBV7-3 and TRBJ2-3; D call uncertain. CDR3 length: 14 residues. The germline gives CDR1 SGHTA, CDR2 FQGTGA. V was trimmed by 0 bases and J by 2 bases, leaving 6 bases between them. The CDR3 sequence is CASSLTPITDTQYF. In nucleotides, the CDR3 is TGTGCCAGCAGCTTAACGCCTATCACAGATACGCAGTATTTT.

This clonotype was counted ten times or more. The library was prepared for alpha chains; this beta chain is a stray read, so its frequency means little. The chain recombines TRBV10-3 with TRBJ1-5, with 9 bases lining up with TRBD1. This CDR3 is 17 amino acids long. Trimming removed 3 bases from V and 2 bases from J; junction bases left unmatched: 8. CDR1 and CDR2 (germline): ENHRY, SYGVKD. The CDR3 loop is CAISDTQGARGNQPQHF. The CDR3 DNA sequence: TGTGCCATCAGTGACACACAGGGGGCACGGGGCAATCAGCCCCAGCATTTT.

The table lists this clonotype with many counts. Little can be read into the size of this beta chain, an off-target read in a library designed for alpha chains. V and J are TRBV15 and TRBJ2-2, with D perhaps matching TRBD2 (6 bases). The germline V gene has CDR1 LNHNV and CDR2 YYDKDF (reference sequence). Trimming took 0 bases from V and 7 from J, leaving 18 bases between them. The CDR3 consists of 17 residues. The CDR3 sequence: CATSRDRGSGVVGELFF. CDR3 sequence (DNA): TGTGCCACCAGCAGAGATCGGGGTAGCGGAGTTGTCGGGGAGCTGTTTTTT.

This clonotype was picked up many times. Little can be read into the size of this beta chain, an off-target read in a library designed for alpha chains. The CDR3, as DNA: TGTGCCAGCAGCTTAGAGGACAGCGCTCTGGAGCAGTACTTC. Residues: CASSLEDSALEQYF. V is TRBV7-2 and J is TRBJ2-7; possible D gene TRBD1, 6 bases. Trimming removed 1 base from V and 7 bases from J, with 14 bases in between. The CDR3 covers 14 residues. CDR1 is SGHTA and CDR2 is FQGNSA in the germline V gene.

This clonotype was recorded at least ten times. In a library made to pick up alpha chains, this beta chain is a stray read with a size that means little. For the CDR3, the DNA is TGTGCCAGCAGCCTCAAGGGGGACAGGGTCTCACCCCTCCACTTT. Residues: CASSLKGDRVSPLHF. J is TRBJ1-6 and V is TRBV7-3; 9 bases line up with TRBD1. V lost 5 bases to trimming and J lost 10 bases; unmatched junction nucleotides: 9. Germline CDR1 SGHTA, CDR2 FQGTGA. This CDR3 spans 15 amino acids.

In this sample, this clonotype turned up many times. A library prepared for alpha chains yielded this beta chain as an off-target read; its size is of little meaning. The V gene is TRBV24-1, the J gene TRBJ2-7; TRBD2 agrees at 12 bases. The CDR3 sequence is 18 residues long. Germline loops: CDR1 KGHDR, CDR2 SFDVKD. Trimming removed 9 bases from V and 0 bases from J; junction bases left unmatched: 14. The CDR3 nucleotides are TGTGCCACCCCCGCCGGGACTAGCGGGCCAGAAAGCTCCTACGAGCAGTACTTC. It codes for CATPAGTSGPESSYEQYF.

The table lists this clonotype with many counts. With the library built for alpha chains, this beta chain is off target and its frequency is not meaningful. The chain couples TRBV20-1 to TRBJ1-2, with 9 nucleotides matching TRBD1. The CDR3 extends over 15 amino acids. Germline loops: CDR1 DFQATT, CDR2 SNEGSKA (reference sequence). The trim removed 6 bases at V and 0 bases at J, leaving 8 bases unmatched. CDR3 in amino acids: CSARDREDANYGYTF. The DNA for the CDR3 is TGCAGTGCCAGGGACAGGGAGGACGCTAACTATGGCTACACCTTC.

This clonotype has at least ten counts. The library was designed around alpha chains, so this beta chain is a stray read whose abundance carries little weight. This chain uses TRBV5-1 with TRBJ2-6, with TRBD1 as a possible D gene (6 bases). The CDR3 covers 16 residues. Germline lookup yields CDR1 SGHRS and CDR2 YFSETQ. V lost 3 bases, J lost 2 bases, and 12 bases lay in between. The CDR3 reads CASSSRGSPGANVLTF. The DNA of the CDR3 is TGCGCCAGCAGCTCCAGGGGTTCCCCTGGGGCCAACGTCCTGACTTTC.

This clonotype occurred many times. This beta chain is a stray read from a library made for alpha chains; its abundance is not meaningful. The chain recombines TRBV5-4 with TRBJ2-1; 7 positions agree with TRBD2. Trimming at V came to 7 bases and at J to 5 bases, leaving 12 bases not matched to a gene. CDR1 is SGHNT and CDR2 is YYREEE in the germline V gene (reference sequence). CDR3 length equals 15 residues. The CDR3 DNA reads as TGTGCCAGCCTTTCCGCTAGCGGAGACAACAATGAGCAGTTCTTC. As protein: CASLSASGDNNEQFF.